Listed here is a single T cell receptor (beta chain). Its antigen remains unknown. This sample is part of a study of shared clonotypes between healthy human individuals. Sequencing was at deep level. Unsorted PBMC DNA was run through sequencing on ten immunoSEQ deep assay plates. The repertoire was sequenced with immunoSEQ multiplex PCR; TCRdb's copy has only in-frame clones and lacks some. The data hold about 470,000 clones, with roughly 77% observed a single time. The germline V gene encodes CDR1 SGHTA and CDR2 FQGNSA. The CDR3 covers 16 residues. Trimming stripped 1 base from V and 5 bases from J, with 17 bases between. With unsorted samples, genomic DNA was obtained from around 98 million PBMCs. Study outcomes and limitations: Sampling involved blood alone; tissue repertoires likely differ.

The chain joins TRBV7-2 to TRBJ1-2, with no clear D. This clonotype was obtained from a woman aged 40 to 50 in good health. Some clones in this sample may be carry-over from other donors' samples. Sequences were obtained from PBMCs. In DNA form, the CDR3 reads TGTGCCAGCAGCTTAGGTCAGACAAGTCCGGCATATGGCTACACCTTC. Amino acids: CASSLGQTSPAYGYTF.